This is a list of T cell receptor beta chains from one sample in a study of cytomegalovirus exposure and HLA in healthy donors. Here immunoSEQ multiplex PCR was the method, and the copy in TCRdb shows in-frame clones only, minus some. In the table there are about 110,000 clones, more than 70% of which are singletons. The sample comprised PBMCs. These receptor sequences come from a middle-aged man in good health and CMV-seronegative. The CDR3 runs from the conserved cysteine through the conserved F or W. Each record gives: V gene, CDR3 length, CDR3 protein.

v_gene: TRBV7-9; len: 15; CDR3aa: CASSKPWGEGNEQFF
v_gene: TRBV11-2; len: 16; CDR3aa: CASSRGGGQGPYEQYF
v_gene: TRBV11-3; len: 15; CDR3aa: CASSLLAGGPDTQYF
v_gene: TRBV7-9; len: 14; CDR3aa: CASSLLAGDNEQFF
v_gene: TRBV10-3; len: 15; CDR3aa: CASASRTGKAEKLFF
v_gene: TRBV29-1; len: 11; CDR3aa: CSAVKSDTQYF
v_gene: TRBV5-5; len: 16; CDR3aa: CASSMNILRGGTEAFF
v_gene: TRBV19; len: 16; CDR3aa: CASSYLTGKGADTQYF
v_gene: TRBV6-1; len: 14; CDR3aa: CASRSAGSNQPQHF
v_gene: TRBV7-6; len: 15; CDR3aa: CASSVLVVNTDTQYF
v_gene: TRBV15; len: 14; CDR3aa: CATRLAVNTGELFF
v_gene: TRBV11-2; len: 16; CDR3aa: CASSLGAGGGTDTQYF
v_gene: TRBV6-5; len: 15; CDR3aa: CASSYQSAGADTQYF
v_gene: TRBV19; len: 15; CDR3aa: CASRDSFSGANVLTF
v_gene: TRBV18; len: 16; CDR3aa: CASSPRDRGTGSGYTF
v_gene: TRBV2; len: 13; CDR3aa: CASSVAGMRTQYF
v_gene: TRBV10-3; len: 13; CDR3aa: CAISEGTGTEAFF
v_gene: TRBV12-1; len: 17; CDR3aa: CASSFCGTPRLNTEAFF
v_gene: TRBV7-9; len: 14; CDR3aa: CASSRAATQETQYF
v_gene: TRBV4-1; len: 15; CDR3aa: CASSPQAGKGEKLFF
v_gene: TRBV5-4; len: 16; CDR3aa: CASSLRGERAIYGYTF
v_gene: TRBV6-1; len: 16; CDR3aa: CASSEHGGDRGTEAFF
v_gene: TRBV2; len: 15; CDR3aa: CASRRDRGYNEKLFF
v_gene: TRBV6-1; len: 14; CDR3aa: CASSGSGGSYEQYF
v_gene: TRBV5-6; len: 15; CDR3aa: CASSYRRTMNTEAFF
v_gene: TRBV27; len: 15; CDR3aa: CASSLGGGVPDTQYF
v_gene: TRBV4-1; len: 16; CDR3aa: CASSQRGGPSTDTQYF
v_gene: TRBV25-1; len: 16; CDR3aa: CASSGTGLTGANVLTF
v_gene: TRBV13; len: 14; CDR3aa: CASSFRRDSYEQYF
v_gene: TRBV5-1; len: 18; CDR3aa: CASSLFPPAGDISYEQYF
v_gene: TRBV6-5; len: 15; CDR3aa: CASSYRGLMNTEAFF
v_gene: TRBV18; len: 15; CDR3aa: CASSPLDRGRTEAFF
v_gene: TRBV7-9; len: 12; CDR3aa: CASRGTNEKLFF
v_gene: TRBV5-1; len: 14; CDR3aa: CASSLGTGVSPLHF